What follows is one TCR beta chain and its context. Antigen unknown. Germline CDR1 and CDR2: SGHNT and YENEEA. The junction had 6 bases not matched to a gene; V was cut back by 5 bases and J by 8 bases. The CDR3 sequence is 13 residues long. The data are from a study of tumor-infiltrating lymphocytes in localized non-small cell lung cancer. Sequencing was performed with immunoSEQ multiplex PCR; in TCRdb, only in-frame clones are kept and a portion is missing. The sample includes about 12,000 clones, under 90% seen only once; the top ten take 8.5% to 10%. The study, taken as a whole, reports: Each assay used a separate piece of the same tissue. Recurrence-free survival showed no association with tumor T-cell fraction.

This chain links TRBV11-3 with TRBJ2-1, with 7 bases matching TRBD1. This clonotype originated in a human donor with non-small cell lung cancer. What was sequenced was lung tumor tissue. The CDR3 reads CASSINTGDEQFF. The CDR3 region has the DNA TGTGCCAGCAGCATAAACACAGGGGATGAGCAGTTCTTC.